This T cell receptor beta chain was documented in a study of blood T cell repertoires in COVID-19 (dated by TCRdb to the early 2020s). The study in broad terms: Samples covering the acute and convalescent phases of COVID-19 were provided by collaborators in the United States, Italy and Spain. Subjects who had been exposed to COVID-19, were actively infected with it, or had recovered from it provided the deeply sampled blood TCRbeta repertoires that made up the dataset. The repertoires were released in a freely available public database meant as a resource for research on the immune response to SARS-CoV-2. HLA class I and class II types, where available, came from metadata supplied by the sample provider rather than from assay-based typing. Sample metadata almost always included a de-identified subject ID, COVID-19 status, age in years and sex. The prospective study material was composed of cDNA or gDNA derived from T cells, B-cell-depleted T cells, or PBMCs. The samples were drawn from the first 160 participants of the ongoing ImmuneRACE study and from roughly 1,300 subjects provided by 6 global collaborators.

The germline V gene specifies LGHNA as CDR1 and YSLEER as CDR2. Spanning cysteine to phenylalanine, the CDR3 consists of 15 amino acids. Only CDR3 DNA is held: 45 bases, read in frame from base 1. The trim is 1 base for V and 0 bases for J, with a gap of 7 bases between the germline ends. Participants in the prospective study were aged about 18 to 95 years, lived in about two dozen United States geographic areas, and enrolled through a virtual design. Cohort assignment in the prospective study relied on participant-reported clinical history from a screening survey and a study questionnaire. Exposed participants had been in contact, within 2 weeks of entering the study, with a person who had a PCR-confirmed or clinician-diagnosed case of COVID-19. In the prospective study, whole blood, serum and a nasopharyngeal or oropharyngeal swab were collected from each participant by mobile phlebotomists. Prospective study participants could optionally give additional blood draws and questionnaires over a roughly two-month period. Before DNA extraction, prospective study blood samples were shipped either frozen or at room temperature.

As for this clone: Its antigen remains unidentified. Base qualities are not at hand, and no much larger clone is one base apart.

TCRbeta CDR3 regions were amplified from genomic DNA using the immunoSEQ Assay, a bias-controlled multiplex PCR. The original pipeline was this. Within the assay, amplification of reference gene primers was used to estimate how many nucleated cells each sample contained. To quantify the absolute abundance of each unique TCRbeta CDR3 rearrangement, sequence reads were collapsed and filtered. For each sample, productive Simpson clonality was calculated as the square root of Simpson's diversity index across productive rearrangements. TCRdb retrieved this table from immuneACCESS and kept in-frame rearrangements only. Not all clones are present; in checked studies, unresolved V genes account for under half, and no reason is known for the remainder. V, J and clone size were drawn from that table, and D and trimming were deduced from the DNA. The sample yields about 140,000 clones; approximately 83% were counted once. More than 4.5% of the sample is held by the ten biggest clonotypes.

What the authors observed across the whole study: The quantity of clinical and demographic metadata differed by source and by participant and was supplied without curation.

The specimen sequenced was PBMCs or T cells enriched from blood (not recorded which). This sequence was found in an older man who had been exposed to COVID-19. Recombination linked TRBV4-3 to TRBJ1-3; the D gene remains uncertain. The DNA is TGCGCCAGCAGCCAAGGGCAGTACTCTGGAAACACCATATATTTT. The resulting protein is CASSQGQYSGNTIYF.